The source of this T cell receptor (beta chain) is a study of regulatory T cells in long-lasting Graves disease. Documented time point: newly diagnosed GD, antithyroid drugs for less than 3 months. RNA from PBMCs was the source of the TCR library. Study-level findings and limits: Compared with new cases, persistent Graves' patients showed reduced TCR diversity.

In its sample, this clonotype was seen many times. What it recognizes is unknown. Assembly of TCR beta libraries relied on iRepertoire HTBI primers together with Arm-PCR of CDR3 regions. Using its own MiXCR run on the multiplex PCR reads, TCRdb lists one record per CDR3 protein. The data show 350,000 to 450,000 distinct CDR3 sequences, with approximately 12% seen just once and approximately 20% held by the top ten. CDR1 and CDR2 (germline): MNHEY, SVGAGI. The V end was cut by 2 bases, the J end by 0 bases, with 8 bases between. CDR3 length: 14 residues. The data were also submitted as part of a second study, on T cells in Graves' hyperthyroidism and ophthalmopathy.

The TCR was taken from a woman aged 18-30 years with Graves disease. The chain joins TRBV6-5 to TRBJ2-7, with D unclear. The material was peripheral blood mononuclear cells (PBMCs), obtained at new diagnosis, from a patient treated with antithyroid drugs. In DNA, the CDR3 is TGTGCCAGCAGTTACGCCGTTAGCTCCTACGAGCAGTACGTC. This codes for CASSYAVSSYEQYV.